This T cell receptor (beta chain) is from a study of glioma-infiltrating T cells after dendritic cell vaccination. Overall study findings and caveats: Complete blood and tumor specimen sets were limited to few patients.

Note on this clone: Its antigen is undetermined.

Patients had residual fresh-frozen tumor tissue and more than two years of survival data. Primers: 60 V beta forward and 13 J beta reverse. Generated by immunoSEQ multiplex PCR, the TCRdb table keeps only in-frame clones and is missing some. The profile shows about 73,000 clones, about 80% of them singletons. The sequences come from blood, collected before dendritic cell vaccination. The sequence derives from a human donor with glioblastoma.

CDR3 protein: CASSLTSGGAFPTQYF. Written as DNA, the CDR3 is TGCGCCAGCAGCTTGACTAGCGGGGGGGCCTTTCCCACGCAGTATTTT. The V and J genes are TRBV5-1 and TRBJ2-3; 13 nucleotides agree with TRBD2. Losses at the gene ends were 1 base for V and 9 bases for J; bases not matched to a gene: 8. The CDR3 sequence is 16 residues long. CDR1 and CDR2 from the germline V gene are SGHRS and YFSETQ.